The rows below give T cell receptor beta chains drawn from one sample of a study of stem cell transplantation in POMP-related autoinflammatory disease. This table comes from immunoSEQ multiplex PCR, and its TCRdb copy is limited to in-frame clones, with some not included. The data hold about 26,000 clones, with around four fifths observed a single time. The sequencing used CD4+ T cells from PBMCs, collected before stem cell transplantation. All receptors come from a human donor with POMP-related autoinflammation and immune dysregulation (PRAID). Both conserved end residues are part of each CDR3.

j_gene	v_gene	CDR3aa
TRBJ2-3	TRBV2	CASSESFAGATQYF
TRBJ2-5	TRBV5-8	CASSPGTSGQETQYF
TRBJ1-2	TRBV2	CASSMDSKNYGYTF
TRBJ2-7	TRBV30	CAWSTGPPFYEQYF
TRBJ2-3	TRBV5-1	CASSLDGRASTDTQYF
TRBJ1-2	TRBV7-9	CASSLGNLYGYTF
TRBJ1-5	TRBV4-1	CASSWGPNQPQHF
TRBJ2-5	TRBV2	CATGVAGVETQYF
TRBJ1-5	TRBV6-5	CATGQGAQPQHF
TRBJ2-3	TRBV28	CASSFELAGVGTDTQYF
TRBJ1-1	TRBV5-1	CASSISRGTGGVILGNTEAFF
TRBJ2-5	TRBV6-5	CATEKETQYF
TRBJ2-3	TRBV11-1	CASGWTSGRGTDTQYF
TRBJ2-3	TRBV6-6	CASSYPTRADTQYF
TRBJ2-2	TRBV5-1	CASSFDRVTGELFF
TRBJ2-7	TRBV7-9	CASSDDSGFYEQYF
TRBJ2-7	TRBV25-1	CASSEYLGAGEGSYEQYF
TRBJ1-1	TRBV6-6	CASSRVMNTEAFF
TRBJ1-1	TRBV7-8	CASSYLPVVTEAFF
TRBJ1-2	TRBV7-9	CASSLRQGPGGDDGYTF
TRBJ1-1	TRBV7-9	CASSLWLDTEAFF
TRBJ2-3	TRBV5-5	CASSFRETDTQYF
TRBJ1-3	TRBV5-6	CASSLEGNTIYF
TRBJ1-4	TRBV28	CASSFSGKEKLFF
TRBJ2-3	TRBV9	CASSGKTSSRDTQYF
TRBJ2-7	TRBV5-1	CASSLGVGSHEQYF
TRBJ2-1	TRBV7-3	CASSLHPGQGYNEQFF
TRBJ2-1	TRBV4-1	CASSQGLAGGSRNEQFF
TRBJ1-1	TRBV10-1	CASSEGGGNTEAFF
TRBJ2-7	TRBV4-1	CASSLSGQGSYEQYF
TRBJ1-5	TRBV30	CAWSRDSNQPQHF
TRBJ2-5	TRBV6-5	CASSYDSSGQETQYF
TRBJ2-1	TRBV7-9	CASSHGRGQGGTEQFF
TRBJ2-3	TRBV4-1	CASSQALASPDTQYF
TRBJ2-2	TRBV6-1	CASTGLVNTGELFF
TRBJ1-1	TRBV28	CASSLIRGGTEAFF
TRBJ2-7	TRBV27	CASSFSGGKQYF
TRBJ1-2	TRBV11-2	CASSVAGEANYGYTF
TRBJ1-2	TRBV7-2	CASSPIRGFYYGYTF
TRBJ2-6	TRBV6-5	CASSYEGPGANVLTF
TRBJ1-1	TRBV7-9	CASSLEGTVNTEAFF
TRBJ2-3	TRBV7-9	CASSSPTGTGDTQYF
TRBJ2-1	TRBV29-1	CSVEGNEQFF
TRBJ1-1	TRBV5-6	CASSFARPIGTEAFF
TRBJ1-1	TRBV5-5	CASSGALNTEAFF
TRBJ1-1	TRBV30	CAWSGYSREGTEAFF
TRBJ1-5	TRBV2	CASSETGRISNQPQHF
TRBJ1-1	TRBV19	CASSIQRRIDGMNTEAFF
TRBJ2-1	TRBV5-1	CASSSSGGAYNEQFF
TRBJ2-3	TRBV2	CASSVRTSGDTQYF
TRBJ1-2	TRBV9	CASSARLLEPETNYGYTF
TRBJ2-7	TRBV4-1	CASSQSPGLGAYEQYF
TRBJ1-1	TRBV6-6	CASSSQGGTEAFF